This is a list of T cell receptor beta chains from one sample in a study of T cells after yellow fever vaccination. Using its own MiXCR run on the 5' RACE reads, TCRdb lists one record per CDR3 protein. Of approximately 300,000 distinct CDR3 sequences in the sample, about 10% are singletons; the top ten hold over 3%. This material consisted of CD4+ T cells sorted from PBMCs, taken 45 days after the yellow fever booster vaccination. The receptor set was obtained from a man younger than 30 who received the YFV17D yellow fever vaccine. Both conserved end residues are part of each CDR3. A D gene is named only where the DNA matches it firmly. Clone sizes are given selectively: once, few, many, or a class where the clone is expanded.

clone_size: few
j_call: TRBJ1-2
v_call: TRBV19
d_call: TRBD1
cdr3_aa: CASSLISGTGGYGYTF
cdr3_nt: TGTGCCAGTAGCCTTATTTCCGGGACAGGGGGCTATGGCTACACCTTC

clone_size: -
j_call: TRBJ1-1
v_call: TRBV5-1
d_call: TRBD1
cdr3_aa: CASSPGQGDTEAFF
cdr3_nt: TGCGCCAGCAGCCCCGGACAGGGGGACACTGAAGCTTTCTTT

clone_size: few
j_call: TRBJ2-7
v_call: TRBV5-1
d_call: TRBD1
cdr3_aa: CASSLMDRGPYEQYF
cdr3_nt: TGCGCCAGCAGCTTGATGGACAGGGGTCCCTACGAGCAGTACTTC

clone_size: many
j_call: TRBJ2-7
v_call: TRBV10-3
d_call: -
cdr3_aa: CAISELGDEQYF
cdr3_nt: TGTGCCATCAGTGAGTTAGGGGACGAGCAGTACTTC

clone_size: -
j_call: TRBJ2-7
v_call: TRBV6-5
d_call: -
cdr3_aa: CASKVPEQYF
cdr3_nt: TGTGCCAGCAAGGTCCCCGAGCAGTACTTC

clone_size: -
j_call: TRBJ2-5
v_call: TRBV5-6
d_call: -
cdr3_aa: CASSTGIWETQYF
cdr3_nt: TGTGCCAGCAGTACGGGCATATGGGAGACCCAGTACTTC

clone_size: -
j_call: TRBJ1-1
v_call: TRBV5-1
d_call: -
cdr3_aa: CASSRESIPNTEAFF
cdr3_nt: TGCGCCAGCAGCCGGGAATCGATCCCGAACACTGAAGCTTTCTTT

clone_size: -
j_call: TRBJ2-3
v_call: TRBV3-1
d_call: TRBD1
cdr3_aa: CASSRHAGQGGVTQYF
cdr3_nt: TGTGCCAGCAGCCGCCATGCGGGACAGGGTGGAGTTACGCAGTATTTT

clone_size: -
j_call: TRBJ1-2
v_call: TRBV5-6
d_call: -
cdr3_aa: CASSLTGRSKEGYTF
cdr3_nt: TGTGCCAGCAGCTTGACGGGCAGAAGCAAGGAGGGCTACACCTTC

clone_size: few
j_call: TRBJ1-1
v_call: TRBV15
d_call: -
cdr3_aa: CATSRDLVRLGEAFF
cdr3_nt: TGTGCCACCAGCAGAGATCTCGTGAGGCTCGGAGAAGCTTTCTTT

clone_size: -
j_call: TRBJ2-5
v_call: TRBV6-2/TRBV6-3
d_call: -
cdr3_aa: CASSDTGEVRETQYF
cdr3_nt: TGTGCCAGCAGTGACACAGGGGAGGTGCGAGAGACCCAGTACTTC

clone_size: -
j_call: TRBJ1-1
v_call: TRBV18
d_call: -
cdr3_aa: CASSRNREDTEAFF
cdr3_nt: TGTGCCAGCTCACGTAACAGGGAGGACACTGAAGCTTTCTTT

clone_size: -
j_call: TRBJ1-1
v_call: TRBV3-1
d_call: -
cdr3_aa: CASSQDDRNTEAFF
cdr3_nt: TGTGCCAGCAGCCAAGATGACAGGAACACTGAAGCTTTCTTT

clone_size: -
j_call: TRBJ2-3
v_call: TRBV5-1
d_call: -
cdr3_aa: CASSPLMGTDTQYF
cdr3_nt: TGCGCCAGCAGCCCTCTGATGGGCACAGATACGCAGTATTTT

clone_size: few
j_call: TRBJ2-7
v_call: TRBV7-2
d_call: -
cdr3_aa: CASTRGRNSYEQYF
cdr3_nt: TGTGCCAGCACGCGGGGCCGAAACTCCTACGAGCAGTACTTC

clone_size: few
j_call: TRBJ2-1
v_call: TRBV24-1
d_call: -
cdr3_aa: CATRGRGVTYNEQFF
cdr3_nt: TGTGCCACCAGGGGACGCGGGGTAACCTACAATGAGCAGTTCTTC

clone_size: many
j_call: TRBJ1-5
v_call: TRBV2
d_call: -
cdr3_aa: CASGRDPQNQPQHF
cdr3_nt: TGTGCCAGCGGGAGGGATCCGCAGAATCAGCCCCAGCATTTT

clone_size: -
j_call: TRBJ2-1
v_call: TRBV3-1
d_call: -
cdr3_aa: CASSLLGASGSYNEQFF
cdr3_nt: TGTGCCAGCAGCCTCCTCGGGGCCTCCGGCTCCTACAATGAGCAGTTCTTC

clone_size: many
j_call: TRBJ2-1
v_call: TRBV7-8
d_call: TRBD2
cdr3_aa: CASSVGGLGVKNDEQFF
cdr3_nt: TGTGCCAGCAGCGTCGGGGGGTTAGGGGTTAAAAACGATGAGCAGTTCTTC

clone_size: few
j_call: TRBJ1-4
v_call: TRBV10-3
d_call: TRBD1
cdr3_aa: CAISESISGQGFEKLFF
cdr3_nt: TGTGCCATCAGTGAGTCGATTTCGGGACAGGGATTTGAAAAACTGTTTTTT

clone_size: -
j_call: TRBJ2-7
v_call: TRBV2
d_call: -
cdr3_aa: CASSEVGGYEQYF
cdr3_nt: TGTGCCAGCAGTGAGGTCGGGGGCTACGAGCAGTACTTC

clone_size: many
j_call: TRBJ2-5
v_call: TRBV20-1
d_call: -
cdr3_aa: CSARGGALQETQYF
cdr3_nt: TGCAGTGCTAGGGGGGGTGCCTTACAAGAGACCCAGTACTTC

clone_size: -
j_call: TRBJ2-1
v_call: TRBV7-9
d_call: -
cdr3_aa: CASSRERFAYNEQFF
cdr3_nt: TGTGCCAGCAGCCGAGAGAGATTCGCCTACAATGAGCAGTTCTTC

clone_size: few
j_call: TRBJ2-5
v_call: TRBV7-2
d_call: TRBD2
cdr3_aa: CASSFGGGRQETQYF
cdr3_nt: TGTGCCAGCAGCTTTGGCGGGGGGCGTCAAGAGACCCAGTACTTC

clone_size: many
j_call: TRBJ1-1
v_call: TRBV5-7
d_call: -
cdr3_aa: CASSLVTGHPLNTEAFF
cdr3_nt: TGTGCCAGCAGCTTGGTAACCGGACATCCGTTGAACACTGAAGCTTTCTTT

clone_size: few
j_call: TRBJ2-1
v_call: TRBV29-1
d_call: -
cdr3_aa: CSVAVVPQYNEQFF
cdr3_nt: TGCAGCGTTGCCGTTGTGCCGCAGTACAATGAGCAGTTCTTC

clone_size: many
j_call: TRBJ2-1
v_call: TRBV6-2/TRBV6-3
d_call: TRBD1
cdr3_aa: CASRTIQGSSYNEQFF
cdr3_nt: TGTGCCAGCAGAACGATACAGGGGAGCTCCTACAATGAGCAGTTCTTC

clone_size: few
j_call: TRBJ2-3
v_call: TRBV5-4
d_call: TRBD2
cdr3_aa: CASSTGTSGGDTQYF
cdr3_nt: TGTGCCAGCAGCACAGGGACTAGCGGGGGCGATACGCAGTATTTT

clone_size: -
j_call: TRBJ1-4
v_call: TRBV25-1
d_call: TRBD1
cdr3_aa: CASSVVQGVANEKLFF
cdr3_nt: TGTGCCAGCAGTGTCGTGCAGGGGGTGGCTAATGAAAAACTGTTTTTT

clone_size: few
j_call: TRBJ2-5
v_call: TRBV2
d_call: -
cdr3_aa: CASSPGTYQETQYF
cdr3_nt: TGTGCCAGCAGTCCCGGGACGTACCAAGAGACCCAGTACTTC

clone_size: few
j_call: TRBJ2-1
v_call: TRBV18
d_call: TRBD1
cdr3_aa: CASSPPARGPGEQFF
cdr3_nt: TGTGCCAGCTCACCGCCAGCCAGGGGGCCGGGGGAGCAGTTCTTC

clone_size: -
j_call: TRBJ1-1
v_call: TRBV4-2
d_call: -
cdr3_aa: CASSQGFGGTEAFF
cdr3_nt: TGTGCCAGCAGCCAAGGATTTGGGGGGACTGAAGCTTTCTTT

clone_size: many
j_call: TRBJ2-1
v_call: TRBV21-1
d_call: -
cdr3_aa: CASSPGSGGWGEQFF
cdr3_nt: TGTGCCAGCAGCCCGGGTAGCGGGGGTTGGGGTGAGCAGTTCTTC

clone_size: -
j_call: TRBJ2-5
v_call: TRBV6-2/TRBV6-3
d_call: -
cdr3_aa: CASSVRGQETQYF
cdr3_nt: TGTGCCAGCAGCGTACGGGGACAAGAGACCCAGTACTTC

clone_size: few
j_call: TRBJ1-4
v_call: TRBV7-2
d_call: -
cdr3_aa: CASSLAQSNEKLFF
cdr3_nt: TGTGCCAGCAGCTTAGCTCAGAGTAATGAAAAACTGTTTTTT

clone_size: -
j_call: TRBJ1-2
v_call: TRBV12-2
d_call: -
cdr3_aa: CASRNDRVSYGYTF
cdr3_nt: TGTGCAAGTCGCAACGACAGGGTTTCCTATGGCTACACCTTC

clone_size: -
j_call: TRBJ2-7
v_call: TRBV6-1
d_call: -
cdr3_aa: CASSGTTLGLEQYF
cdr3_nt: TGTGCCAGCAGCGGTACAACTTTGGGTCTCGAGCAGTACTTC

clone_size: -
j_call: TRBJ2-1
v_call: TRBV19
d_call: -
cdr3_aa: CASRRARREQQFF
cdr3_nt: TGTGCCAGTAGGAGAGCACGCCGGGAACAGCAGTTCTTC

clone_size: -
j_call: TRBJ1-1
v_call: TRBV20-1
d_call: -
cdr3_aa: CSADLGGTEAFF
cdr3_nt: TGCAGTGCTGACCTCGGGGGAACTGAAGCTTTCTTT

clone_size: -
j_call: TRBJ2-3
v_call: TRBV20-1
d_call: -
cdr3_aa: CTPGRFGDTQYF
cdr3_nt: TGCACCCCAGGGCGGTTCGGGGATACGCAGTATTTT

clone_size: many
j_call: TRBJ1-2
v_call: TRBV4-1
d_call: TRBD1
cdr3_aa: CASSHYLRDRESGYTF
cdr3_nt: TGCGCCAGCAGCCATTACCTCCGGGACAGGGAAAGTGGCTACACCTTC

clone_size: few
j_call: TRBJ2-1
v_call: TRBV7-2
d_call: TRBD1
cdr3_aa: CASLPGQGRHEQFF
cdr3_nt: TGTGCCAGTTTGCCGGGACAGGGTCGCCATGAGCAGTTCTTC

clone_size: few
j_call: TRBJ2-5
v_call: TRBV7-9
d_call: -
cdr3_aa: CASSRRRTKTVQETQYF
cdr3_nt: TGTGCCAGCAGCCGACGCAGAACTAAGACGGTACAAGAGACCCAGTACTTC

clone_size: few
j_call: TRBJ1-2
v_call: TRBV27
d_call: TRBD1
cdr3_aa: CASSSPNTGGGHYTF
cdr3_nt: TGTGCCAGCAGTTCCCCCAACACAGGGGGCGGCCACTACACCTTC

clone_size: -
j_call: TRBJ2-4
v_call: TRBV7-2
d_call: -
cdr3_aa: CASKLNTGKNIQYF
cdr3_nt: TGTGCCAGCAAGTTAAATACCGGCAAAAACATTCAGTACTTC

clone_size: once
j_call: TRBJ2-3
v_call: TRBV24-1
d_call: TRBD1
cdr3_aa: CATSAAPGTGEGDTQYF
cdr3_nt: TGTGCCACCAGTGCCGCTCCCGGGACAGGGGAGGGAGATACGCAGTATTTT

clone_size: -
j_call: TRBJ2-7
v_call: TRBV7-9
d_call: TRBD1
cdr3_aa: CASSLTGGARSYEQYF
cdr3_nt: TGTGCCAGCAGCCTCACAGGGGGCGCACGATCCTACGAGCAGTACTTC

clone_size: few
j_call: TRBJ2-5
v_call: TRBV5-6
d_call: TRBD1
cdr3_aa: CASSLLTGTVETQYF
cdr3_nt: TGTGCCAGCAGCCTATTAACCGGGACAGTAGAGACCCAGTACTTC

clone_size: -
j_call: TRBJ2-7
v_call: TRBV20-1
d_call: -
cdr3_aa: CSAVRAQGYEQYF
cdr3_nt: TGCAGTGCAGTCCGGGCGCAGGGGTACGAGCAGTACTTC

clone_size: many
j_call: TRBJ1-4
v_call: TRBV5-1
d_call: TRBD1
cdr3_aa: CASSEGTGWTNEKLFF
cdr3_nt: TGCGCCAGCAGCGAGGGGACAGGGTGGACTAATGAAAAACTGTTTTTT

clone_size: many
j_call: TRBJ2-3
v_call: TRBV4-3
d_call: -
cdr3_aa: CASSQVARTDSVTDTQYF
cdr3_nt: TGCGCCAGCAGCCAAGTCGCTCGGACCGACTCCGTGACAGATACGCAGTATTTT

clone_size: -
j_call: TRBJ2-1
v_call: TRBV7-2
d_call: -
cdr3_aa: CASSSVAASYNEQFF
cdr3_nt: TGTGCCAGCAGCTCGGTGGCTGCTTCCTACAATGAGCAGTTCTTC

clone_size: few
j_call: TRBJ2-7
v_call: TRBV7-2
d_call: TRBD2
cdr3_aa: CASRPPGLAGLGQYF
cdr3_nt: TGTGCCAGCAGACCTCCGGGACTAGCGGGACTCGGGCAGTACTTC

clone_size: -
j_call: TRBJ1-5
v_call: TRBV20-1
d_call: -
cdr3_aa: CSAYRGRVGNQPQHF
cdr3_nt: TGCAGTGCCTATAGGGGGAGAGTTGGCAATCAGCCCCAGCATTTT

clone_size: -
j_call: TRBJ2-2
v_call: TRBV5-1
d_call: TRBD2
cdr3_aa: CASTLTSGVGELFF
cdr3_nt: TGCGCCAGCACCCTGACTAGCGGGGTCGGGGAGCTGTTTTTT

clone_size: few
j_call: TRBJ2-6
v_call: TRBV12-3/TRBV12-4
d_call: TRBD1
cdr3_aa: CASSAGTGGPSGANVLTF
cdr3_nt: TGTGCCAGCAGTGCGGGGACAGGGGGGCCCTCTGGGGCCAACGTCCTGACTTTC

clone_size: many
j_call: TRBJ2-5
v_call: TRBV29-1
d_call: -
cdr3_aa: CSVVFPARGGETQYF
cdr3_nt: TGCAGCGTTGTTTTCCCGGCCAGGGGTGGGGAGACCCAGTACTTC

clone_size: -
j_call: TRBJ1-5
v_call: TRBV4-1
d_call: -
cdr3_aa: CASSQGLRQSNQPQHF
cdr3_nt: TGCGCCAGCAGCCAAGGGCTTCGACAGAGCAATCAGCCCCAGCATTTT